This record looks at one T cell receptor (beta chain) sequence and its context. The antigen it recognizes is unknown. Per-base qualities were not stored, and no clone one base away is much larger. All of the isolated RNA was reverse transcribed with the High Capacity cDNA Reverse Transcription Kit, so expressed TCRB transcripts were sequenced. Deep immunoSEQ sequencing was performed on naive, central memory and regulatory T cell samples, with an average of around 3.5 million total reads per sample. Sorted cells were lysed in RLT buffer and RNA was extracted with DNase-treated RNeasy Micro or Mini kits, depending on cell number. To prevent cross-contamination, every cell subset was processed on its own, while patient and healthy donor samples were processed together. The immunoSEQ multiplex PCR was used to amplify TCRB sequences from cDNA, yielding 87-bp fragments that span the CDR3 region. Sequencing of the amplicons was done on the Illumina HiSeq platform. The paper's processing steps were these. PCR bias was computationally corrected using synthetic template baselines, reads within Hamming distance 2 were collapsed, and singletons that could not be merged were discarded. By aligning reads against IMGT, V, D and J genes, CDR3 length, and insertions or deletions at six rearrangement sites were assigned. Within each subset, clonotype counts were normalized to sorted cell number, and only after that were true diversity and Gini coefficients computed with the tcR R package. The overlap coefficient, calculated on TCRB nucleotide sequences, was used to quantify repertoire sharing. Out-of-frame TCRB sequences from naive cells were analyzed to stand in for the pre-selection repertoire. Here the immuneACCESS table is served through TCRdb, limited to in-frame sequences with V and J called. Missing clones are a known gap in these copies; in checked studies unresolved V genes cover under half, and the rest lacks a known reason. The V and J calls and the clone size are those of that table, but D and trimming were determined from the DNA. This sample comprises about 360,000 clones, about 12% of them detected only once. The ten largest clonotypes hold more than 0.015% of the sample.

Each donor gave one peripheral blood draw, averaging about 100 mL, which was collected into heparinised tubes. A BD FACSAria II was used to sort naive, central memory, regulatory and stem cell-like memory CD4+ T cells with a panel that included CD45RO, CCR7, CD25, CD127, CD95 and CD27. Purity was above 98% for every sorted population. PBMCs were isolated right away by Lymphoprep density gradient centrifugation and were stained directly, without culture. Samples were stained and sorted in pairs, with one healthy donor and one patient per experiment, so that batch effects were minimized. The CDR3, cysteine through phenylalanine, is 15 amino acids long. Left in the record is the CDR3 DNA by itself, 45 bases read in frame from the first base. V is clipped by 5 bases and J by 4 bases, and the sequence between their germline boundaries is 17 bases long. CDR1 SGHTA and CDR2 FQGNSA were looked up in the germline V gene.

The sample is drawn from a study of beta chain features in type 1 diabetes (dated by TCRdb to 2016 to 2018). In the study overall: No differences in mean age, gender distribution, total cell number or subset yield were found between patients and healthy donors. A total of roughly 100 million sorted cells were examined across all samples, and a strong correlation was observed between cell number per subset and RNA yield. In the study, recently diagnosed type 1 diabetes patients and matched healthy donors were compared on the TCRB repertoires of their sorted circulating CD4+ T cell subsets. Whereas all 30 or so donors provided naive and central memory subsets, regulatory and stem cell-like memory subsets were isolated from just 8 patients and roughly eight healthy donors. The full study reports these points: HLA sub-analyses involved small numbers of individuals, so any influence of HLA type on TCRB rearrangement remained unresolved. PCR might favor shorter templates, but patient and control samples were amplified and corrected together, so any skew would affect both groups equally. A moderate but significant shortening of TCRB CDR3 length was observed in type 1 diabetes patients in all four CD4+ subsets. Patients with type 1 diabetes made fewer insertions and deleted more nucleotides at VDJ recombination sites, implying thymic rearrangement abnormalities. Because cDNA was sequenced instead of genomic DNA, activated cells with high expression could be over-represented, although the groups did not differ in activation or CD3 levels. The naive, central memory and regulatory TCRB repertoires appeared to resemble one another more closely among patients than among healthy donors.

The receptor comes from a man younger than 35 in good health. Rearrangement joined TRBV7-2 to TRBJ1-2; no D gene call is confident. Sequencing was carried out using naive CD4+ T cells from blood. The meaning of the sample's cell subset or site label: true naive CD4+ T cells. The sequenced DNA is TGTGCCAGCAGCGCCTCAGGCGCAAGCCTCTATGGCTACACCTTC. Its amino acids are CASSASGASLYGYTF.